This TCR beta chain appears in the sequencing data of a study of cytomegalovirus exposure and HLA in healthy donors (dated 2017 in TCRdb). In terms of the full investigation: The 500 to 800 repertoires of the first cohort and the roughly 120 validation repertoires were produced on the same platform, according to a later analysis. The aim of the study was to test whether cataloging public T cell receptors could identify signatures of past pathogen exposure. Along with the roughly 670-subject first cohort, a separate validation cohort of over a hundred different subjects was used. The study combined high-throughput TCR immunosequencing, statistical association of individual TCRs with disease status, and machine learning to predict cytomegalovirus infection status.

Beyond this particular receptor, the publication reports: According to the authors, the approach could potentially be generalized to other disease states and immunological phenotypes. Most TCR sequences were seen in very few donors, while some public TCRs were found in many individuals. A later analysis found that TCRs clustered in the first cohort also tended to co-occur in the 100 to 150 validation repertoires, with 94% of cluster scores above 0. In the study, 164 TCR beta chains were listed as associated with cytomegalovirus. In both the original and validation cohorts, the classifier was reported to diagnose cytomegalovirus status with high specificity and sensitivity. A later analysis had no HLA typing for the validation cohort, so co-occurrence there was scored across all 120 or so repertoires. In vitro tests confirmed that a few of the cytomegalovirus-associated TCR beta chains recognize cytomegalovirus antigens.

Separate from the approximately 700-subject first cohort, the validation cohort of around 130 subjects was the group to which the donors belonged. The receptor library was made with the immunoSEQ multiplex PCR assay. Turning to the authors' computational methods: A statistical classification framework was built to diagnose cytomegalovirus status from the catalog of TCR beta chain sequences. The immuneACCESS repertoire file appears here via TCRdb, limited to in-frame rearrangements. These files lack a portion of the clones; in checked studies, under half of the deficit traces to unresolved V genes, and the cause of the others is not known. V and J calls plus clone size are reproduced from that table; the DNA served to infer D and trimming. The sample data list 150,000 or so clones, and 85% to 90% of these were observed just once. Of the sample, about 3.1% is held by the ten largest clones. Turning to this clone: Which antigen it targets is not known. No clone much larger than this one lies a single base away; base qualities are absent.

Including cysteine and phenylalanine, the CDR3 has 16 amino acids. Just the 48-base CDR3 DNA is kept, in frame starting at base 1. V is trimmed back by 6 bases and J by 3 bases, and the junction contains 8 bases that no gene match accounts for. For CDR1 and CDR2, the germline V gene lists ENHRY and SYGVKD. The chain links TRBV10-3 with TRBJ1-5; the central 10 bases match TRBD1. The specimen was PBMCs. The sequence was collected from a woman aged 18-29 years in good health and CMV-seropositive. The CDR3 reads CAIRSGTGVINQPQHF. Here is the DNA: TGTGCCATCAGGTCCGGGACAGGGGTTATCAATCAGCCCCAGCATTTT.